These 32 T cell receptor beta chains share one sample of origin, sequenced in a study of blood T cell repertoires in COVID-19. The protocol was immunoSEQ multiplex PCR, while the TCRdb copy is restricted to in-frame clones and leaves out a portion. The sample lists 200,000 to 250,000 clones; around nine tenths were seen once. Sequencing was done on a sample of PBMCs or T cells enriched from blood (not recorded which). The receptors were sampled from a man in his thirties or forties who had recovered from COVID-19.

The chain links TRBV2 to TRBJ1-1; TRBD1 is a possible D gene (6 bases). CDR3 length equals 14 residues. Germline CDR1 reads SNHLY; CDR2 reads FYNNEI. Trimming pared 6 bases from V and 3 bases from J, leaving 14 bases between. The CDR3 bases are TGTGCCAGCAGAGAAATCAGGGGTGACACTGAAGCTTTCTTT. This encodes CASREIRGDTEAFF. Full variable domain (outside the CDR3, taken from reference TRBV2 and TRBJ1-1): EPEVTQTPSHQVTQMGQEVILRCVPISNHLYFYWYRQILGQKVEFLVSFYNNEISEKSEIFDDQFSVERPDGSNFTLKIRSTKLEDSAMYFCASREIRGDTEAFFGQGTRLTVV.

The rearrangement joins TRBV18 to TRBJ1-1; no reliable D call. With 7 bases removed from V and 5 bases from J, the gap between germline ends came to 17 bases. Germline V CDR1 and CDR2: KGHSH, LQKENI. The CDR3 contains 14 residues. The CDR3 protein is CASFDAEGWTEAFF. DNA of the CDR3: TGTGCCAGCTTCGACGCGGAGGGATGGACTGAAGCTTTCTTT.

J is TRBJ2-2 and V is TRBV7-9, with 8 bases aligning to TRBD2. V lost 2 bases to trimming and J lost 2 bases; unmatched junction nucleotides: 4. This CDR3 is built from 16 residues. Germline CDR1 is SEHNR and CDR2 is FQNEAQ (reference sequence). CDR3: CASSLTSGLNTGELFF. The CDR3 DNA follows: TGTGCCAGCAGCTTAACTAGCGGACTAAACACCGGGGAGCTGTTTTTT.

The chain links TRBV7-3 to TRBJ2-1; 10 bases are shared with TRBD2. The junction had 7 bases not matched to a gene; V was cut back by 5 bases and J by 6 bases. CDR3 length: 15 residues. From germline, CDR1 is SGHTA and CDR2 FQGTGA. The DNA for the CDR3 is TGTGCCAGCAGCCGGAGCGGGGGGGTTACCAATGAGCAGTTCTTC. This encodes CASSRSGGVTNEQFF.

The chain is built from TRBV6-5 and TRBJ2-3; the match to TRBD2 covers 7 bases. The CDR3 is 15 residues long. The germline V gene encodes CDR1 MNHEY and CDR2 SVGAGI. V lost 6 bases to trimming and J lost 2 bases; unmatched junction nucleotides: 8. The chain's CDR3 is CASRSSGALTDTQYF. The CDR3 DNA is TGTGCCAGCAGGTCTAGCGGAGCGCTCACAGATACGCAGTATTTT.

In its sample, this clone was seen a few times. The CDR3 region is CASRWTENTGELFF. The DNA for the CDR3 is TGTGCCAGCAGATGGACTGAGAACACCGGGGAGCTGTTTTTT. This chain connects TRBV11-3 to TRBJ2-2; perhaps TRBD2 as D (5 bases). The germline V gene encodes CDR1 SGHNT and CDR2 YENEEA. Trimming stripped 6 bases from V and 1 base from J, with 9 bases between. This CDR3 spans 14 amino acids.

The gene calls are TRBV6-5 and TRBJ1-2, with D possibly being TRBD1 (6 bases). The CDR3 extends over 15 amino acids. In germline, CDR1 is MNHEY, CDR2 SVGAGI. The V and J ends lost 0 bases and 6 bases respectively, with 14 bases between them. In nucleotides, the CDR3 is TGTGCCAGCAGTTACTCGACATCCGGGGGGCATGGCTACACCTTC. Its protein product is CASSYSTSGGHGYTF.

The rearrangement uses TRBV6-5 and TRBJ1-3; D gene ambiguous. CDR1 MNHEY and CDR2 SVGAGI come from the germline V gene. The CDR3 has 15 amino acids. Trimming pared 2 bases from V and 0 bases from J, leaving 8 bases between. The CDR3 spells CASSYLTGSGNTIYF. CDR3 DNA sequence: TGTGCCAGCAGTTACCTGACTGGCTCTGGAAACACCATATATTTT.

This clone was detected only once. This rearrangement joins TRBV7-2 to TRBJ2-7; 9 positions match TRBD1. The V and J ends lost 4 bases and 1 base, in that order; junction bases with no gene match: 11. Germline V gene data show CDR1 as SGHTA and CDR2 as FQGNSA. The CDR3 consists of 17 residues. CDR3 amino acids: CASSSSGQGGLSYEQYF. The CDR3 DNA follows: TGTGCCAGCAGCTCCTCGGGACAGGGCGGCTTATCCTACGAGCAGTACTTC.

On this clone: Given a much more abundant clone one base away, this may be a read error. The chain employs TRBV19 and TRBJ1-1, with TRBD1 identical over 7 bases. V lost 7 bases, J lost 2 bases, and 10 bases stayed unmatched. Germline V CDR1 and CDR2: LNHDA, SQIVND (reference sequence). The CDR3 extends over 15 amino acids. For the CDR3, the DNA is TGTGCCAGTACCGCCTTAGGGGACAGAAACACTGAAGCTTTCTTT. It codes for CASTALGDRNTEAFF.

This clone was seen a handful of times. This chain links TRBV4-1 with TRBJ2-7; D uncertain. Per the germline V gene, CDR1 is MGHRA and CDR2 is YSYEKL. Between the trimmed V and J ends, which lost 5 bases and 5 bases, there was a span of 16 bases. This CDR3 spans 14 amino acids. Here the CDR3 reads CASSSPLNNDEQYF. DNA for the CDR3: TGCGCCAGCAGCTCGCCATTAAACAACGACGAGCAGTACTTC.

The chain joins TRBV11-2 to TRBJ2-7, with 7 bases fitting TRBD2. The V gene's germline CDR1 is SGHAT and CDR2 FQNNGV. The junction had 5 bases not matched to a gene; V was cut back by 0 bases and J by 3 bases. The CDR3 sequence is 15 residues long. The CDR3 DNA reads TGTGCCAGCAGCTTAGAGGCGGGAGAGGTCTACGAGCAGTACTTC. It codes for CASSLEAGEVYEQYF.

As for this clone: This same CDR3 is encoded by further DNA sequences in the sample. This chain links TRBV30 with TRBJ1-2; tentative D call: TRBD1 (5 bases). V was pared by 2 bases and J by 4 bases, with 8 bases between. This CDR3 comprises 12 residues. Germline CDR1 is GTSNPN and CDR2 is SVGIG (reference sequence). CDR3 loop: CAWSRTPYGYTF. CDR3 DNA sequence: TGTGCCTGGAGTAGGACACCCTATGGCTACACCTTC. Complete variable domain (other parts from reference TRBV30 and TRBJ1-2): SQTIHQWPATLVQPVGSPLSLECTVEGTSNPNLYWYRQAAGRGLQLLFYSVGIGQISSEVPQNLSASRPQDRQFILSSKKLLLSDSGFYLCAWSRTPYGYTFGSGTRLTVV.

The V and J genes are TRBV10-3 and TRBJ2-7, with unresolved D. This CDR3 comprises 12 residues. Trimming cost V 10 bases and J 1 base, with 11 bases left between them. The germline V gene encodes CDR1 ENHRY and CDR2 SYGVKD. CDR3 sequence: CATQDPSYEQYF. The CDR3 DNA reads as TGTGCCACCCAGGATCCGTCCTACGAGCAGTACTTC.

In its sample, this clone was seen once. This chain uses TRBV30 with TRBJ2-7, with 8 bases that match TRBD1. The germline V gene encodes CDR1 GTSNPN and CDR2 SVGIG (reference sequence). The CDR3 covers 13 residues. The J segment lost 3 bases and the V segment lost 0 bases, leaving 1 base of the junction unmatched. This chain's CDR3 is CAWSVTGGYEQYF. DNA of the CDR3: TGTGCCTGGAGTGTAACAGGGGGCTACGAGCAGTACTTC. Based on the CDR3 plus reference TRBV30 and TRBJ2-7, the full variable domain is SQTIHQWPATLVQPVGSPLSLECTVEGTSNPNLYWYRQAAGRGLQLLFYSVGIGQISSEVPQNLSASRPQDRQFILSSKKLLLSDSGFYLCAWSVTGGYEQYFGPGTRLTVT.

This chain joins TRBV11-3 and TRBJ1-1, with D hard to call. Per the germline V gene, CDR1 is SGHNT and CDR2 is YENEEA. The V gene lost 4 bases and the J gene lost 4 bases, with 10 bases spanning the gap. The CDR3 contains 13 residues. The CDR3 is CASSSGGPTEAFF. CDR3 coding DNA: TGTGCCAGCAGCTCCGGCGGTCCCACTGAAGCTTTCTTT. Variable domain in full (rest from reference TRBV11-3 and TRBJ1-1): EAGVVQSPRYKIIEKKQPVAFWCNPISGHNTLYWYLQNLGQGPELLIRYENEEAVDDSQLPKDRFSAERLKGVDSTLKIQPAELGDSAVYLCASSSGGPTEAFFGQGTRLTVV.

V and J are TRBV3-1 (or the pseudogene TRBV3-2) and TRBJ2-1; perhaps TRBD2 as D (5 bases). This CDR3 is 14 amino acids long. Germline V gene lookup returns CDR1 LGHDT and CDR2 YNNKEL (reference sequence). The V and J ends lost 4 bases and 10 bases respectively, with 17 bases between them. The CDR3 DNA reads TGTGCCAGCAGCCCCGAGGAACCCCGCGGGGAGCAGTTCTTC. It translates to CASSPEEPRGEQFF.

This clone was counted between two and nine times. The chain has TRBV18 and TRBJ1-2; the match to TRBD1 covers 8 bases. Germline V gene sequence: CDR1 KGHSH, CDR2 LQKENI. The CDR3 covers 15 residues. V shed 6 bases and J 7 bases; nucleotides not matched to a gene: 13. The CDR3 loop reads CASSLPRGRGPGYTF. In DNA, the CDR3 is TGTGCCAGCTCGCTACCACGGGGCAGGGGGCCTGGCTACACCTTC.

This chain connects TRBV3-1 (or the pseudogene TRBV3-2) to TRBJ2-3; 8 nucleotides align to TRBD1. After removal of 4 bases from V and 2 bases from J, the junction contained 5 bases not matched to a gene. The germline V gene has CDR1 LGHDT and CDR2 YNNKEL (reference sequence). The CDR3 covers 15 residues. The CDR3 spells CASSPRDRNTDTQYF. CDR3 sequence (DNA): TGTGCCAGCAGCCCGAGGGACAGGAACACAGATACGCAGTATTTT.

This chain connects TRBV10-1 to TRBJ2-3, with 15 nucleotides matching TRBD2. Germline V gene sequence: CDR1 WNHNN, CDR2 SYGVQD (reference sequence). V gave up 4 bases and J gave up 8 bases; unmatched junction bases: 7. This CDR3 comprises 16 residues. CDR3 region: CASSGPGLAGGSTQYF. DNA for the CDR3: TGCGCCAGCAGTGGTCCGGGACTAGCGGGAGGAAGTACGCAGTATTTT.

This chain joins TRBV18 and TRBJ1-5; the match to TRBD1 covers 10 bases. This CDR3 contains 14 residues. Germline values: CDR1 KGHSH, CDR2 LQKENI. V shed 6 bases and J 5 bases; nucleotides not matched to a gene: 4. In DNA form, the CDR3 reads TGTGCCAGCTCGCGGGACAGGGGTTATCAGCCCCAGCATTTT. This codes for CASSRDRGYQPQHF. Full variable domain (outside the CDR3, taken from reference TRBV18 and TRBJ1-5): NAGVMQNPRHLVRRRGQEARLRCSPMKGHSHVYWYRQLPEEGLKFMVYLQKENIIDESGMPKERFSAEFPKEGPSILRIQQVVRGDSAAYFCASSRDRGYQPQHFGDGTRLSIL.

The V call is TRBV3-1 (or the pseudogene TRBV3-2), the J call TRBJ2-5, with 7 bases that match TRBD2. V was clipped by 4 bases and J by 5 bases; unmatched bases: 10. The CDR3 covers 15 residues. Looked up from germline, CDR1 is LGHDT and CDR2 is YNNKEL (reference sequence). The CDR3 DNA is TGTGCCAGCAGCCCCGGGACTAAAAACTTGGAGACCCAGTACTTC. This sequence encodes CASSPGTKNLETQYF.

The chain carries TRBV29-1 and TRBJ2-7, with no clear D. Germline CDR1 is SQVTM and CDR2 is ANQGSEA. V lost 3 bases, J lost 3 bases, and 30 bases lay in between. CDR3 length: 19 amino acids. The CDR3 region has the DNA TGCAGCGTTGAGCTCTTGCCGTTTGCCTCCTTCTGGCGGTTCTACGAGCAGTACTTC. Translation gives CSVELLPFASFWRFYEQYF.

The rearrangement links TRBV13 to TRBJ2-7; the match to TRBD2 covers 14 bases. V shed 3 bases, J shed 4 bases, and the junction held 11 bases outside the gene matches. The CDR3 is 18 residues long. Germline CDR1 is PRHDT and CDR2 is FYEKMQ (reference sequence). The CDR3 DNA reads TGTGCCAGCAGCTTTTCCCTGGGACTAGCGGGGGACCAGTACGAGCAGTACTTC. Translated: CASSFSLGLAGDQYEQYF.

V gene TRBV27 combines with J gene TRBJ1-2, with D perhaps matching TRBD1 (5 bases). The CDR3 sequence is 14 residues long. The germline V and J ends were trimmed by 3 bases and 0 bases, with 8 bases remaining between them. Germline V lookup: CDR1 MNHEY, CDR2 SMNVEV (reference sequence). The CDR3 protein is CASSFQGSNYGYTF. CDR3 nucleotide sequence: TGTGCCAGCAGTTTCCAGGGATCTAACTATGGCTACACCTTC.

The J gene is TRBJ2-7, the V gene TRBV7-2; no clear D gene. The germline V gene has CDR1 SGHTA and CDR2 FQGNSA. CDR3 length: 13 amino acids. V gave up 0 bases and J gave up 4 bases, with 7 bases separating them. The DNA for the CDR3 is TGTGCCAGCAGCTTAGCGCGTGTTTACGAGCAGTACTTC. This gives the protein CASSLARVYEQYF.

This clone was detected once. The chain joins TRBV20-1 to TRBJ1-1; 9 nucleotides agree with TRBD1. The CDR3 consists of 15 residues. V was pared by 3 bases and J by 3 bases, with 8 bases of the junction left unmatched. Germline V gene sequence: CDR1 DFQATT, CDR2 SNEGSKA (reference sequence). CDR3 sequence (DNA): TGCAGTGCTAGTGGGGGGGACAGGGCGGACACTGAAGCTTTCTTT. Amino acid sequence: CSASGGDRADTEAFF.

The chain employs TRBV6-5 and TRBJ1-2, with TRBD1 as a possible D gene (6 bases). This CDR3 is 13 amino acids long. CDR1 and CDR2 from the germline V gene are MNHEY and SVGAGI. V lost 2 bases and J lost 2, with 6 bases in between. The DNA of the CDR3 is TGTGCCAGCAGTTACCAGGGGAACTATGGCTACACCTTC. This gives the protein CASSYQGNYGYTF.

This clone was found once. The chain joins TRBV27 to TRBJ2-1, with a possible D match to TRBD2 (6 bases). The ends were cut back, 2 bases at V and 6 bases at J, with 17 bases in the middle. The CDR3 covers 16 residues. Germline V gene data show CDR1 as MNHEY and CDR2 as SMNVEV (reference sequence). The CDR3 bases are TGTGCCAGCAGTTTACTGACTAGTTCGGCTGGCAATGAGCAGTTCTTC. Protein: CASSLLTSSAGNEQFF.

This chain uses TRBV4-1 with TRBJ2-2; unclear D gene. The CDR3 runs 14 residues. V lost 5 bases and J 0 bases, leaving 7 bases between the germline ends. Germline lookup yields CDR1 MGHRA and CDR2 YSYEKL. The CDR3 protein is CASSGPSNTGELFF. For the CDR3, the DNA is TGCGCCAGCAGCGGGCCATCGAACACCGGGGAGCTGTTTTTT.

The chain joins TRBV5-1 to TRBJ2-2, with a possible D match to TRBD1 (6 bases). Trimming shortened V by 0 bases and J by 7 bases, and 10 bases separated the two germline ends. The germline V gene has CDR1 SGHRS and CDR2 YFSETQ. This CDR3 is built from 14 residues. The CDR3 protein is CASSLGGPDGELFF. The CDR3 DNA is TGCGCCAGCAGCTTGGGGGGGCCCGACGGGGAGCTGTTTTTT. Drawing the rest from reference TRBV5-1 and TRBJ2-2, the complete variable domain is KAGVTQTPRYLIKTRGQQVTLSCSPISGHRSVSWYQQTPGQGLQFLFEYFSETQRNKGNFPGRFSGRQFSNSRSEMNVSTLELGDSALYLCASSLGGPDGELFFGEGSRLTVL.

This clone was observed a few times. The chain carries TRBV7-2 and TRBJ2-3; D call uncertain. The germline CDR1 and CDR2 sequences are SGHTA and FQGNSA. The CDR3 is 14 residues long. Trimming cost V 5 bases and J 0 bases, with 9 bases left between them. The CDR3 DNA follows: TGTGCCAGCAGCCACCGGTCTAGCACAGATACGCAGTATTTT. Translated, it gives CASSHRSSTDTQYF. The entire variable domain, with the rest obtained from reference TRBV7-2 and TRBJ2-3, is as follows: GAGVSQSPSNKVTEKGKDVELRCDPISGHTALYWYRQSLGQGLEFLIYFQGNSAPDKSGLPSDRFSAERTGGSVSTLTIQRTQQEDSAVYLCASSHRSSTDTQYFGPGTRLTVL.